This T cell receptor (beta chain) was sequenced during a study of T cells in Graves' hyperthyroidism and ophthalmopathy. What was amplified from RNA transcripts were TCR beta CDR3 regions. The HTBI primer set served for first-round RT-PCR of the TCR CDR3. TCRdb processed the multiplex PCR reads anew with MiXCR; each CDR3 protein has one entry. The table shows a few hundred thousand distinct CDR3 sequences, with approximately 17% occurring only once. V lost 0 bases to trimming and J lost 10 bases, with 9 bases between them. The length of the CDR3 is 12 residues. Germline V CDR1 and CDR2: SGHTA, FQGNSA.

The specimen was blood. The chain joins TRBV7-2 to TRBJ1-1, with a weak D call TRBD1 (6 bases). The receptor was isolated from a woman aged 18-30 years with Graves' ophthalmopathy. For the CDR3, the DNA is TGTGCCAGCAGCTTAGCTGGAGGGGGAGCTTTCTTT. Protein product: CASSLAGGGAFF.